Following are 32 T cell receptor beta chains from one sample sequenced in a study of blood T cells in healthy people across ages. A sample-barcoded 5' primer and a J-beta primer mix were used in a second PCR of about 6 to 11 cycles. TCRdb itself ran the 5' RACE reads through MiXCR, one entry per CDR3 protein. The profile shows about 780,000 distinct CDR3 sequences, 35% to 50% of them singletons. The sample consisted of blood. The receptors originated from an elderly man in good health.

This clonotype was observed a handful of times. The CDR3 nucleotides are TGTGCCACCAGCAAGGCAGGGGGCCGCACAGATACGCAGTATTTT. Protein: CATSKAGGRTDTQYF. V usage is TRBV15 and J usage is TRBJ2-3; TRBD1 matches 8 bases. Trimming at V came to 4 bases and at J to 1 base, leaving 4 bases not matched to a gene. The CDR3 sequence is 15 residues long. CDR1 and CDR2 from the germline V gene are LNHNV and YYDKDF (reference sequence).

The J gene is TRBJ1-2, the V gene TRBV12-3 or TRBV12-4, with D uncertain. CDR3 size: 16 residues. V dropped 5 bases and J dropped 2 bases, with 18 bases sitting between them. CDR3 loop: CASSTKAHRYNYGYTF. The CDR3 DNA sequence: TGTGCCAGCAGTACAAAGGCGCACAGATACAACTATGGCTACACCTTC.

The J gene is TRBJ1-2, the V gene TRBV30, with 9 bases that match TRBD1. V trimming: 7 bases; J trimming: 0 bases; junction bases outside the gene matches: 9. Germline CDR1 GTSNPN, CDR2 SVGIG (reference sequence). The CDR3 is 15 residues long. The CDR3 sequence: CASTGGPTANYGYTF. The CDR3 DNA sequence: TGTGCCTCGACAGGGGGGCCTACTGCTAACTATGGCTACACCTTC.

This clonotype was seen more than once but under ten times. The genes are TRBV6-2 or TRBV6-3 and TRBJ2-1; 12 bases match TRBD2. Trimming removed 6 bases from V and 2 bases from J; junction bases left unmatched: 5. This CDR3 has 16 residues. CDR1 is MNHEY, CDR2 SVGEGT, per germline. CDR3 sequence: CASSHGLAGTYNEQFF. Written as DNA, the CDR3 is TGTGCCAGCAGCCACGGACTAGCGGGGACCTACAATGAGCAGTTCTTC.

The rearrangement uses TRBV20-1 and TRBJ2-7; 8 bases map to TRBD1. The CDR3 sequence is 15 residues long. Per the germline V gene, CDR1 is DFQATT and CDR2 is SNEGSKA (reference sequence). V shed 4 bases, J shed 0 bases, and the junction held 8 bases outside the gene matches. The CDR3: CSATGQGASSYEQYF. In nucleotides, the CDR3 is TGCAGTGCTACCGGACAGGGCGCGAGCTCCTACGAGCAGTACTTC.

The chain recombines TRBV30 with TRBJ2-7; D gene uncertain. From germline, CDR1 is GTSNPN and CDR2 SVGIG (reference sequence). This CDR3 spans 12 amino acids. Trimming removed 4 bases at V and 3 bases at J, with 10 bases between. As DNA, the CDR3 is TGTGCCTGGAAAAGCTACGTCTACGAGCAGTACTTC. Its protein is CAWKSYVYEQYF.

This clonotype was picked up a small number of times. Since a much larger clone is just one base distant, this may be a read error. Here the CDR3 DNA reads TGCAGCGTTGAAGACCACAGCGGGAGGGCCGCTGAGCAGTACTTC. Its translation: CSVEDHSGRAAEQYF. This chain connects TRBV29-1 to TRBJ2-5; TRBD2 agrees at 10 bases. CDR1 and CDR2 (germline): SQVTM, ANQGSEA. The CDR3 loop spans 15 amino acids. The trim removed 0 bases at V and 11 bases at J, leaving 12 bases unmatched.

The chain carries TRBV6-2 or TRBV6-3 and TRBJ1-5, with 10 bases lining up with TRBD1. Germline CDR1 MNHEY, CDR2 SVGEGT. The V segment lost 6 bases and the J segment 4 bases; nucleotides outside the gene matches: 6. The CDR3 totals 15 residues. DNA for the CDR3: TGTGCCAGCAGCCCCGGACAGGGGGTTAATCAGCCCCAGCATTTT. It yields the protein CASSPGQGVNQPQHF.

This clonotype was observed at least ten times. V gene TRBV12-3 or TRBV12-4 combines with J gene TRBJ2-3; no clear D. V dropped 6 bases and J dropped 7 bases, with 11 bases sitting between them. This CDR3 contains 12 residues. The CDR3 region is CASRSMGNTQYF. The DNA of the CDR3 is TGTGCCAGCAGGAGTATGGGGAATACGCAGTATTTT.

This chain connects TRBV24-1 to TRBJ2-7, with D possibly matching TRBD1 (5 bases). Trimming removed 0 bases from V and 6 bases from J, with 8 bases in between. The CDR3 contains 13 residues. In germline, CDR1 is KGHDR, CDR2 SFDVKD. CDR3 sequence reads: CATSDLPGSEQYF. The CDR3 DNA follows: TGTGCCACCAGTGATTTGCCAGGGTCCGAGCAGTACTTC.

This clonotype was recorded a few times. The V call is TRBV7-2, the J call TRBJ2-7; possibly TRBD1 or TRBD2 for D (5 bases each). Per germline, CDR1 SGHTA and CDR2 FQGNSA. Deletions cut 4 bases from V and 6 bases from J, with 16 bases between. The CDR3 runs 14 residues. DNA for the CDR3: TGTGCCAGCAGCTGGGACCCTTTTCTGAGCGAGCAGTACTTC. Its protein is CASSWDPFLSEQYF.

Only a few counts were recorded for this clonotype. For the CDR3, the DNA is TGTGCCAGCAACCCCGTGACGGGCTTTCAAGAGACCCAGTACTTC. Amino acid sequence: CASNPVTGFQETQYF. The rearrangement uses TRBV7-8 and TRBJ2-7; D remains ambiguous. TRBJ2-5 matches the DNA end more closely, so the J call is doubtful. The CDR3 runs to 15 residues. Germline assignment: CDR1 SGHVS and CDR2 FQNEAQ.

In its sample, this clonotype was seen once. The CDR3 loop is CSLRIGRETQYF. As DNA, the CDR3 is TGCAGCCTCCGGATAGGGAGAGAGACCCAGTACTTC. The chain recombines TRBV29-1 with TRBJ2-5, with D possibly being TRBD2 (5 bases). From germline, CDR1 is SQVTM and CDR2 ANQGSEA. Trimming cost V 8 bases and J 4 bases, with 14 bases left between them. The CDR3 has 12 amino acids.

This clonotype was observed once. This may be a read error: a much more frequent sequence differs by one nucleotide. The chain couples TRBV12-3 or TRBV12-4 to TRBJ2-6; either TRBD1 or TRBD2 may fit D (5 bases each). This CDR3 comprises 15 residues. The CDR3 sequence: CASRPISAGASVLTF. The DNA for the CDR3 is TGTGCCAGCCGACCAATTAGCGCTGGGGCCAGCGTCCTGACTTTC.

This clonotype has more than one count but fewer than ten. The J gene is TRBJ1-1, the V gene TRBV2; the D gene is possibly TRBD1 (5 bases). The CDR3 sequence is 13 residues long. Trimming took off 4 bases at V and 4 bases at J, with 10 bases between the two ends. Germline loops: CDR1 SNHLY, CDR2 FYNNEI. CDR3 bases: TGTGCCAGCAGTGGCAGGGTGACCACTGAAGCTTTCTTT. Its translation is CASSGRVTTEAFF.

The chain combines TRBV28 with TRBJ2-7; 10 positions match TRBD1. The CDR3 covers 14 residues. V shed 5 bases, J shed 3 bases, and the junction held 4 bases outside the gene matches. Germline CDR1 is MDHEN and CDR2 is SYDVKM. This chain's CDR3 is CASSAGQGFYEQYF. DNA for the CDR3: TGTGCCAGCAGTGCGGGACAGGGGTTCTACGAGCAGTACTTC.

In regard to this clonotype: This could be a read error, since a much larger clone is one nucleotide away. CDR3 DNA sequence: TGTGCCAGCAGTCCGACCTCTAGCGCAGATACGCAGTATTTT. Protein: CASSPTSSADTQYF. This chain connects TRBV12-3 or TRBV12-4 to TRBJ2-3; possible D gene TRBD2, 6 bases. V was clipped by 5 bases and J by 4 bases, with 13 bases between them. CDR3 size: 14 residues.

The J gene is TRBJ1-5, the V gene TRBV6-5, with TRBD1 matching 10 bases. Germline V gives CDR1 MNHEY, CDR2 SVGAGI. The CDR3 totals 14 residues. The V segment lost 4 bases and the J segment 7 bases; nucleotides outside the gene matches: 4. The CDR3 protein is CASSSRTGGQPQHF. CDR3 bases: TGTGCCAGCAGTTCTCGGACAGGGGGGCAGCCCCAGCATTTT.

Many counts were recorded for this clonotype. The CDR3 loop is CASSQAEGVGDTQYF. DNA of the CDR3: TGCGCCAGCAGCCAGGCCGAGGGTGTGGGAGATACGCAGTATTTT. The chain employs TRBV4-1 and TRBJ2-3; D possibly corresponds to TRBD2 (5 bases). Trimming pared 3 bases from V and 5 bases from J, leaving 15 bases between. This CDR3 contains 15 residues. CDR1 is MGHRA, CDR2 YSYEKL, per germline.

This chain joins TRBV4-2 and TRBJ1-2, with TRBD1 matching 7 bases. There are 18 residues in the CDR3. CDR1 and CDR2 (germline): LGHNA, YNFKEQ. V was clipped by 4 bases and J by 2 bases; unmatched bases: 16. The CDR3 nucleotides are TGTGCCAGCAGCCGGTCGGTGGTTCCGGGACAGACAAACTATGGCTACACCTTC. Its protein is CASSRSVVPGQTNYGYTF.

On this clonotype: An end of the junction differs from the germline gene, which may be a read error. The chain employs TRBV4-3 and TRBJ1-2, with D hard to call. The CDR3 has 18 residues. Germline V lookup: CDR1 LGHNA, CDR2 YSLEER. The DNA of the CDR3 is TGCGCCAACAGCCAAGATCAGCCGGGAGCAACCATTGGCTATGGCTACACCTTC. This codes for CANSQDQPGATIGYGYTF.

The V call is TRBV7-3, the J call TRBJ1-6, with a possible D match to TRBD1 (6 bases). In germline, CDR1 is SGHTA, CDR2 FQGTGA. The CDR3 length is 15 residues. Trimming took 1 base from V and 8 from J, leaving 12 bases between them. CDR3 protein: CASSLSGGQDSPLHF. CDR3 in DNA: TGTGCCAGCAGCTTAAGTGGGGGGCAGGATTCACCCCTCCACTTT.

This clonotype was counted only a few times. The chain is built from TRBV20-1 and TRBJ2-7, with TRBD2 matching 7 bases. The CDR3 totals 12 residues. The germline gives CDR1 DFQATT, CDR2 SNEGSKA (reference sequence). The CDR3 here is CSMRGNVYEQYF. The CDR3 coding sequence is TGCAGCATGCGGGGGAATGTCTACGAGCAGTACTTC.

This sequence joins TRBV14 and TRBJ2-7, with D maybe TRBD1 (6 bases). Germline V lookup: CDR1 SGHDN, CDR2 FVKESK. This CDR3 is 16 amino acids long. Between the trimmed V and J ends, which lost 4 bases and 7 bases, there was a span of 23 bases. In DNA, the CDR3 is TGTGCCAGCAGCCCAACCCACAGGGCCAGATTTTATGAGCAGTACTTC. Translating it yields CASSPTHRARFYEQYF.

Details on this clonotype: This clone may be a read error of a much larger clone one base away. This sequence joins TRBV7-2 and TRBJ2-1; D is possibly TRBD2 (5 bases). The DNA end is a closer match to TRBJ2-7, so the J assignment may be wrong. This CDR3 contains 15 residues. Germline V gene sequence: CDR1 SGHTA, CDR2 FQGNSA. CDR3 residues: CASSLNGLSYNEQYF. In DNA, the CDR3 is TGTGCCAGCAGCCTAAACGGACTCTCCTACAATGAGCAGTACTTC.

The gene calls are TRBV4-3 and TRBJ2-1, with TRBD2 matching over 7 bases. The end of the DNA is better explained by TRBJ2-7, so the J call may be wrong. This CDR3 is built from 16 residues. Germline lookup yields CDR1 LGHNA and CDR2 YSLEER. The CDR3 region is CASSLTIAGLYNEQYF. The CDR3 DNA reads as TGCGCCAGCAGCCTTACTATAGCGGGCCTTTACAATGAGCAGTACTTC.

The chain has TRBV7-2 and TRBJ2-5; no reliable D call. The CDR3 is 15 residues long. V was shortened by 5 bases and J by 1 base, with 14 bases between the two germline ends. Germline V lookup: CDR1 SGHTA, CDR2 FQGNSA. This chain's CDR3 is CASSTRAGSQETQYF. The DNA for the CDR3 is TGTGCCAGCAGCACAAGGGCCGGAAGCCAAGAGACCCAGTACTTC.

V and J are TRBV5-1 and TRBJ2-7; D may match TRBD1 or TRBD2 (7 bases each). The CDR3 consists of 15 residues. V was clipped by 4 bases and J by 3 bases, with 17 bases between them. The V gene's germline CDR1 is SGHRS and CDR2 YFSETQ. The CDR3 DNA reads TGCGCCAGCAGCCCTTTGGGAGGGGGCGACTACGAGCAGTACTTC. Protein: CASSPLGGGDYEQYF. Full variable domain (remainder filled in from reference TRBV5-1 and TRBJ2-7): KAGVTQTPRYLIKTRGQQVTLSCSPISGHRSVSWYQQTPGQGLQFLFEYFSETQRNKGNFPGRFSGRQFSNSRSEMNVSTLELGDSALYLCASSPLGGGDYEQYFGPGTRLTVT.

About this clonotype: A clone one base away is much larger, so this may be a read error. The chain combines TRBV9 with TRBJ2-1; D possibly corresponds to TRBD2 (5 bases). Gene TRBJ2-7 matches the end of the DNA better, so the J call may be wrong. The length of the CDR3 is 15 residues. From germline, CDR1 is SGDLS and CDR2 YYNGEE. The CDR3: CASSVIPSSYNEQYF. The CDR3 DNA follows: TGTGCCAGCAGCGTCATTCCTAGCTCCTACAATGAGCAGTACTTC.

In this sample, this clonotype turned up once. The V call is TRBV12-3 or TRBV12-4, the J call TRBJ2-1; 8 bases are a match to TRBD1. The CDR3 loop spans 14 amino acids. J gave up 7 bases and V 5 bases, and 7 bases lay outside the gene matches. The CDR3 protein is CASSRQGQWNEQFF. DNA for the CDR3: TGTGCCAGCAGTCGACAGGGGCAATGGAATGAGCAGTTCTTC.

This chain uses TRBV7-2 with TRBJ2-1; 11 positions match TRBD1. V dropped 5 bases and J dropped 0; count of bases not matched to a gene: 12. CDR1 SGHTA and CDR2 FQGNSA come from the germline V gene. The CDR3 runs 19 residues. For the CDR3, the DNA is TGTGCCAGCAGCCCCTCGGACAGGGGGCGATACCGCTCCTACAATGAGCAGTTCTTC. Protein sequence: CASSPSDRGRYRSYNEQFF.

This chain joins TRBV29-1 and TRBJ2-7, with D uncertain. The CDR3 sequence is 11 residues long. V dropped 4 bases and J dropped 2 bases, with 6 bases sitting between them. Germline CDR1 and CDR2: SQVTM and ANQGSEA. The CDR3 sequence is CSVVFAYEQYF. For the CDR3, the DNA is TGCAGCGTTGTATTCGCCTACGAGCAGTACTTC.